This T cell receptor beta chain appears in the sequencing data of a study of quantifying T cell responses using KT2 cells. Study context: Reverse transcription used primers in the TCR alpha and beta constant regions.

This clonotype came up many times. An oligo carrying a UMI was ligated to the cDNA 3' end. An equimolar mix of RC1.1 and RC1.2 primed the beta chain across TRBC1 and TRBC2. TCRdb redid the calling of the UMI-ligation and nested PCR reads with MiXCR, one entry per CDR3 protein. There are 25,000 to 35,000 distinct CDR3 sequences in the sample; under 13% occur only once, and 8% to 10% lies in the top ten. Trimming took off 5 bases at V and 0 bases at J, with 22 bases between the two ends. Germline CDR1 and CDR2: SGHDN and FVKESK. The CDR3 is made up of 18 amino acids. KT2, a clone with a known TCR, was spiked into unfractionated PBMC. Different KT2-to-PBMC ratios were created with a constant PBMC count.

The chain joins TRBV14 to TRBJ1-1, with D unresolved. The sequenced sample was PBMCs spiked with cells of the T cell clone KT2. The clonotype was recovered from a human donor. CDR3 bases: TGTGCCAGCAGCGATCTGTCGGCGGGATACGGCATGAACACTGAAGCTTTCTTT. Translated, it gives CASSDLSAGYGMNTEAFF.